This T cell receptor (beta chain) was captured in a study of shared clonotypes between healthy human individuals. General study points: Large depth notwithstanding, sorted-subset sequencing proved incomplete by rarefaction.

The naive CD8 fraction comprised CD45RO-negative cells positively selected for CCR7 and excluded terminally differentiated effector memory CD45RA+ cells. The donors were all Caucasian adults (living in Nashville, Tennessee). In germline, CDR1 is MNHNY, CDR2 SVGAGI (reference sequence). V lost 0 bases to trimming and J lost 6 bases, with 9 bases between them. CDR3 size: 13 residues. Replicate PCRs run on sorted subsets employed 200 ng DNA, roughly 30,000 T cell genomes. The protocol was immunoSEQ multiplex PCR, while the TCRdb copy is restricted to in-frame clones and leaves out a portion. This table holds roughly 2.1 million clones, 93% found once. A word on this clone: Its antigen remains unidentified.

The sequence derives from a man aged 18 to 30 in good health. Some clones in this sample may be carry-over from other donors' samples. The specimen sequenced was naive CD8+ T cells from PBMCs. The J gene is TRBJ2-7, the V gene TRBV6-6; D ambiguous. For the CDR3, the DNA is TGTGCCAGCAGTTACTCGACTCTGGGCGAGCAGTACTTC. Protein sequence: CASSYSTLGEQYF.